This TCR beta chain derives from a study of blood T cell repertoires in COVID-19. Overall study context: Researchers got acute and convalescent COVID-19 samples from the United States, Italy and Spain.

V lost 3 bases to trimming and J lost 3 bases, with 8 bases between them. The CDR3 is 13 residues long. Looked up from germline, CDR1 is SGDLS and CDR2 is YYNGEE. Assay: immunoSEQ multiplex PCR; the TCRdb copy retains only in-frame clones and omits some. The sample holds about 69,000 clones, approximately 75% seen once. This receptor was obtained from a human donor in a cohort sampled during active COVID-19. Sample: peripheral blood. The chain links TRBV9 to TRBJ2-3, with D possibly being TRBD1 (5 bases). The CDR3 spells CASSGGPTDTQYF. As DNA, the CDR3 is TGTGCCAGCAGCGGGGGCCCGACAGATACGCAGTATTTT.